Included here is one T cell receptor beta chain sequence, with context. As yet, its antigen is unknown. The data derive from a study of T cells in Graves' hyperthyroidism and ophthalmopathy. In the study overall: Upon initial diagnosis and before any treatment, peripheral blood was collected.

From RNA transcripts, TCR beta CDR3 regions were amplified. A set of HTBI primers served as the primers for a first-round RT-PCR of the TCR CDR3. TCRdb redid the calling of the multiplex PCR reads with MiXCR, one entry per CDR3 protein. This sample has fewer than 700,000 distinct CDR3 sequences; roughly 15% occur once, and the top ten carry about 16%. The CDR3 extends over 8 amino acids. Germline V lookup: CDR1 MNHEY, CDR2 SMNVEV (reference sequence). Trimming took 6 bases from V and 10 from J, leaving 3 bases between them. From approximately 9.1 ml of fresh peripheral blood, PBMCs were isolated. Overall study findings and caveats: Also found in blood were most expanded thyroid clonotypes above 0.001.

The sequence derives from a woman under 30 with Graves' ophthalmopathy. The sample taken for sequencing was blood. V gene TRBV27 combines with J gene TRBJ2-5; D not certain. DNA of the CDR3: TGTGCCAGCAGAGGCCAGTACTTC. Encoded protein: CASRGQYF.